The entry that follows covers one T cell receptor (beta chain) sequence. This sample was included in a study of blood T cell repertoires in COVID-19. Study context: T cells, B-cell-depleted T cells, or PBMCs supplied cDNA or gDNA.

Profiling relied on immunoSEQ multiplex PCR, and the TCRdb table lists in-frame clones only, not all of them. This table has a few hundred thousand clones, around nine tenths appearing once. The CDR3 is made up of 16 amino acids. Losses at the gene ends were 1 base for V and 4 bases for J; bases not matched to a gene: 3. Germline V gene sequence: CDR1 LNHDA, CDR2 SQIVND (reference sequence). Participants' own reports of clinical history determined their cohort assignment. The gene calls are TRBV19 and TRBJ2-1; 11 bases map to TRBD1. The sample taken for sequencing was PBMCs or T cells enriched from blood (not recorded which). The sequence was obtained from a woman aged 45-60 years with acute COVID-19. This CDR3 reads CASSIGGQGAYNEQFF. The CDR3 bases are TGTGCCAGTAGTATAGGTGGACAGGGGGCTTACAATGAGCAGTTCTTC. Drawing the rest from reference TRBV19 and TRBJ2-1, the complete variable domain is DGGITQSPKYLFRKEGQNVTLSCEQNLNHDAMYWYRQDPGQGLRLIYYSQIVNDFQKGDIAEGYSVSREKKESFPLTVTSAQKNPTAFYLCASSIGGQGAYNEQFFGPGTRLTVL.